This T cell receptor (beta chain) is from a study of monozygotic twins with inflammatory bowel disease. General study points: Heterogeneous immunosuppressive treatment regimens may have introduced variability into patient repertoires. Fewer clonotypes were shared with others by IBD patients than by healthy twins, especially with disease activity. Repertoire likeness was no different across concordant and discordant twins, perhaps owing to restricted power.

From the 5' RACE reads, TCRdb lists one entry per CDR3 protein and no DNA. The listing records fewer than 200,000 distinct CDR3 sequences. As concerns this clonotype: Its target is not known.

The CDR3 length is 16 residues. CDR1 and CDR2 from the germline V gene are MNHEY and SMNVEV (reference sequence). This chain joins TRBV27 and TRBJ2-6; TCRdb picks TRBD1, but there is no DNA to check that call. The sequence was obtained from a human donor with ulcerative colitis or Crohn's disease, or a healthy co-twin of an affected twin (not recorded which). Source material: blood. The CDR3 protein is CASSFTRGAGANVLTF.